These 5 T cell receptor beta chains were sequenced from one sample in a study of OX40 agonist ivuxolimab in advanced cancers. Sequencing was performed with immunoSEQ multiplex PCR; in TCRdb, only in-frame clones are kept and a portion is missing. The sample records 40,000 to 60,000 clones, 88% being singletons. The sequencing here drew on CD4+ or CD8+ T cells sorted from blood, taken in a trial of the OX40 agonist ivuxolimab. All receptors derive from an adult with an advanced solid tumor such as melanoma, head and neck, liver or kidney cancer.

This chain connects TRBV5-1 to TRBJ2-2, with D unclear. The germline V gene has CDR1 SGHRS and CDR2 YFSETQ. V shed 1 base and J shed 6 bases, with 4 bases lying between them. The CDR3 spans 12 residues. The DNA for the CDR3 is TGCGCCAGCAGCTTGACGGCCGGGGAGCTGTTTTTT. Its protein is CASSLTAGELFF.

The genes are TRBV4-2 and TRBJ1-4; D remains unclear. Deletions cut 0 bases from V and 2 bases from J, with 16 bases between. CDR3 size: 18 residues. Germline V gene data show CDR1 as LGHNA and CDR2 as YNFKEQ. For the CDR3, the DNA is TGTGCCAGCAGCCAAGATCTCTATCTTGGGCAGACTAATGAAAAACTGTTTTTT. It codes for CASSQDLYLGQTNEKLFF.

The J gene is TRBJ1-5, the V gene TRBV9; D possibly corresponds to TRBD1 (5 bases). Germline-derived CDR1 and CDR2 are SGDLS and YYNGEE. The CDR3 runs to 15 residues. V lost 4 bases, J lost 5 bases, and 16 bases lay in between. The CDR3, as DNA: TGTGCCAGCAGCCCAAGCCCCACAGGTCATCAGCCCCAGCATTTT. This encodes CASSPSPTGHQPQHF.

The chain has TRBV11-2 and TRBJ1-2, with a possible D match to TRBD1 (6 bases). V was clipped by 0 bases and J by 8 bases, with 19 bases between them. Germline lookup yields CDR1 SGHAT and CDR2 FQNNGV. The CDR3 covers 16 residues. The CDR3 spells CASSLDRRGTGRGYTF. Written as DNA, the CDR3 is TGTGCCAGCAGCTTAGACCGCCGGGGTACAGGGCGCGGCTACACCTTC.

V is TRBV30 and J is TRBJ1-1, with D possibly TRBD1 on 6 matching bases. This CDR3 contains 13 residues. Germline CDR1 reads GTSNPN; CDR2 reads SVGIG (reference sequence). V was pared by 3 bases and J by 2 bases, with 10 bases between. The CDR3 nucleotides read TGTGCCTGGAGAGGACAGTTTAACACTGAAGCTTTCTTT. As protein: CAWRGQFNTEAFF.